Listed below are T cell receptor beta chains from one sample, sequenced in a study of OX40 agonist ivuxolimab in advanced cancers. Profiled with immunoSEQ multiplex PCR; TCRdb holds only in-frame clones, not every one. The sample contains some 45,000 clones, over 80% of which appear only once. The material sequenced was CD4+ or CD8+ T cells sorted from blood, taken in a trial of the OX40 agonist ivuxolimab. All receptors derive from an adult with an advanced solid tumor such as melanoma, head and neck, liver or kidney cancer. Each CDR3 is given with its conserved first and last residue. D genes are given only for firm matches. The size field is filled for only some rows; it gives once, few, many or a size class.

abundance: .
v_gene: TRBV7-2
j_gene: TRBJ1-1
d_gene: .
CDR3nt: TGTGCCAGCAGCTATTCAAAACGTGAAGCTTTCTTT
CDR3aa: CASSYSKREAFF

abundance: .
v_gene: TRBV2
j_gene: TRBJ1-6
d_gene: TRBD1
CDR3nt: TGTGCCAGCAGTGAGCGGGACAGCTCCTATAATTCACCCCTCCACTTT
CDR3aa: CASSERDSSYNSPLHF

abundance: once
v_gene: TRBV4-3
j_gene: TRBJ2-2
d_gene: TRBD2
CDR3nt: TGCGCCAGCAGCCAAGGCGGGAGTAAAACCGGGGAGCTGTTTTTT
CDR3aa: CASSQGGSKTGELFF

abundance: .
v_gene: TRBV13
j_gene: TRBJ2-7
d_gene: TRBD1
CDR3nt: TGTGCCAGCAGCTTGACAGGGACGAGGGAGCAGTACTTC
CDR3aa: CASSLTGTREQYF

abundance: few
v_gene: TRBV7-2
j_gene: TRBJ1-3
d_gene: .
CDR3nt: TGTGCCAGCAGCTTAGAGTCCCGAGGAAACACCATATATTTT
CDR3aa: CASSLESRGNTIYF

abundance: .
v_gene: TRBV5-1
j_gene: TRBJ2-5
d_gene: TRBD1
CDR3nt: TGCGCCAGCAGCCCCACAGGGGCCGAGACCCAGTACTTC
CDR3aa: CASSPTGAETQYF

abundance: .
v_gene: TRBV27
j_gene: TRBJ1-5
d_gene: .
CDR3nt: TGTGCCAGCAGTTTACATTTGTCGGGGCAGCCCCAGCATTTT
CDR3aa: CASSLHLSGQPQHF

abundance: .
v_gene: TRBV28
j_gene: TRBJ1-2
d_gene: .
CDR3nt: TGTGCCAGCACGGGGTCAAGGGGCTACACCTTC
CDR3aa: CASTGSRGYTF

abundance: .
v_gene: TRBV10-3
j_gene: TRBJ2-3
d_gene: TRBD2
CDR3nt: TGTGCCACCTCTCCGACTAGCACTAGCACAGATACGCAGTATTTT
CDR3aa: CATSPTSTSTDTQYF

abundance: .
v_gene: TRBV7-8
j_gene: TRBJ2-5
d_gene: .
CDR3nt: TGTGCCAGCAGCTCTATCGTGGGGGCGCGGGAGACCCAGTACTTC
CDR3aa: CASSSIVGARETQYF

abundance: .
v_gene: TRBV5-1
j_gene: TRBJ1-3
d_gene: .
CDR3nt: TGCGCCAGCAGCTTGGACAGAAACTCTGGAAACACCATATATTTT
CDR3aa: CASSLDRNSGNTIYF

abundance: .
v_gene: TRBV6-6
j_gene: TRBJ1-2
d_gene: TRBD1
CDR3nt: TGTGCCAGCAGTTACGGACAGGGCACTAACTATGGCTACACCTTC
CDR3aa: CASSYGQGTNYGYTF

abundance: .
v_gene: TRBV4-2
j_gene: TRBJ1-3
d_gene: .
CDR3nt: TGTGCCAGCAGCCAGGCGTGGGGGGCCTCTGGAAACACCATATATTTT
CDR3aa: CASSQAWGASGNTIYF

abundance: .
v_gene: TRBV7-2
j_gene: TRBJ1-1
d_gene: TRBD1
CDR3nt: TGTGCCAGCAGCCCCCGGACAGGGAAAGCTTTCTTT
CDR3aa: CASSPRTGKAFF

abundance: .
v_gene: TRBV11-3
j_gene: TRBJ1-3
d_gene: .
CDR3nt: TGTGCCAGCAGCTTAGCTCCAAACACCATATATTTT
CDR3aa: CASSLAPNTIYF

abundance: .
v_gene: TRBV9
j_gene: TRBJ2-5
d_gene: .
CDR3nt: TGTGCCAGCAGCTCGGGACAAGGGAAAGAGACCCAGTACTTC
CDR3aa: CASSSGQGKETQYF

abundance: .
v_gene: TRBV28
j_gene: TRBJ2-5
d_gene: .
CDR3nt: TGTGCCAGCAGTTTGTTGAAGACCCAGTACTTC
CDR3aa: CASSLLKTQYF

abundance: .
v_gene: TRBV19
j_gene: TRBJ1-5
d_gene: .
CDR3nt: TGTGCCAGTACCCCGCAGGGAGGGGTTTTTGGCAATCAGCCCCAGCATTTT
CDR3aa: CASTPQGGVFGNQPQHF

abundance: few
v_gene: TRBV18
j_gene: TRBJ2-7
d_gene: .
CDR3nt: TGTGCCAGCTCACCAATGGAAGGCGCCGAGCAGTACTTC
CDR3aa: CASSPMEGAEQYF

abundance: .
v_gene: TRBV27
j_gene: TRBJ1-4
d_gene: TRBD1
CDR3nt: TGTGCCAGCAGTAGACAGGGGGGTGAAAAACTGTTTTTT
CDR3aa: CASSRQGGEKLFF

abundance: few
v_gene: TRBV7-6
j_gene: TRBJ1-2
d_gene: TRBD1
CDR3nt: TGTGCCAGCAGCTCAGGGGGGAAACGAAGGATACCTTCTAACTATGGCTACACCTTC
CDR3aa: CASSSGGKRRIPSNYGYTF

abundance: .
v_gene: TRBV6-1
j_gene: TRBJ1-1
d_gene: .
CDR3nt: TGTGCCAGCAGATTTGGACGGGCCTCTGAAGCTTTCTTT
CDR3aa: CASRFGRASEAFF

abundance: .
v_gene: TRBV19
j_gene: TRBJ1-2
d_gene: TRBD1
CDR3nt: TGTGCCACAAGGGGACAGAACTATGGCTACACCTTC
CDR3aa: CATRGQNYGYTF

abundance: .
v_gene: TRBV4-2
j_gene: TRBJ1-3
d_gene: .
CDR3nt: TGTGCCAGCAGCCCGGGACACCGAAACACCATATATTTT
CDR3aa: CASSPGHRNTIYF

abundance: .
v_gene: TRBV14
j_gene: TRBJ2-7
d_gene: TRBD1
CDR3nt: TGTGCCAGCAGCCCCTGGACAGGGACCTACGAGCAGTACTTC
CDR3aa: CASSPWTGTYEQYF

abundance: few
v_gene: TRBV6-5
j_gene: TRBJ1-2
d_gene: TRBD1
CDR3nt: TGTGCCAGCACCCAACAGGGGAATCGTGGCTACACCTTC
CDR3aa: CASTQQGNRGYTF

abundance: .
v_gene: TRBV9
j_gene: TRBJ2-2
d_gene: .
CDR3nt: TGTGCCAGCAGCGTTACATTCCAAGACGGGGAGCTGTTTTTT
CDR3aa: CASSVTFQDGELFF

abundance: .
v_gene: TRBV4-1
j_gene: TRBJ2-2
d_gene: .
CDR3nt: TGCGCCAGCAGCCAAGAGGTTCCGGTCCTAGCGAACACCGGGGAGCTGTTTTTT
CDR3aa: CASSQEVPVLANTGELFF

abundance: once
v_gene: TRBV4-1
j_gene: TRBJ2-2
d_gene: .
CDR3nt: TGCGCCAGCAGCCAAAAACGGGGAACCGGGGAGCTGTTTTTT
CDR3aa: CASSQKRGTGELFF

abundance: .
v_gene: TRBV19
j_gene: TRBJ1-2
d_gene: .
CDR3nt: TGTGCCAGTAGTTACCCGGGACAAGGAGGCAACTATGGCTACACCTTC
CDR3aa: CASSYPGQGGNYGYTF

abundance: few
v_gene: TRBV4-1
j_gene: TRBJ2-3
d_gene: .
CDR3nt: TGCGCCAGCAGCCAAGAGGCAGTCGCCGGCACAGATACGCAGTATTTT
CDR3aa: CASSQEAVAGTDTQYF

abundance: .
v_gene: TRBV15
j_gene: TRBJ1-6
d_gene: TRBD1
CDR3nt: TGTGCCACAGGGGACAGGGAGTTTGGTTCACCCCTCCACTTT
CDR3aa: CATGDREFGSPLHF

abundance: .
v_gene: TRBV7-9
j_gene: TRBJ1-1
d_gene: .
CDR3nt: TGTGCCAGCAGTTGGGTGCGTACTGAAGCTTTCTTT
CDR3aa: CASSWVRTEAFF

abundance: .
v_gene: TRBV23-1
j_gene: TRBJ1-2
d_gene: .
CDR3nt: TGCGCCAGCAGTCAATCGACAGGAGTCTATGGCTACACCTTC
CDR3aa: CASSQSTGVYGYTF

abundance: .
v_gene: TRBV5-4
j_gene: TRBJ2-6
d_gene: .
CDR3nt: TGTGCCAGCAGCTTGTGGACTAATGGGGCCAACGTCCTGACTTTC
CDR3aa: CASSLWTNGANVLTF

abundance: .
v_gene: TRBV28
j_gene: TRBJ1-3
d_gene: .
CDR3nt: TGTGCCAGCTCTGATCAGGGAAACACCATATATTTT
CDR3aa: CASSDQGNTIYF

abundance: .
v_gene: TRBV4-2
j_gene: TRBJ1-1
d_gene: .
CDR3nt: TGTGCCAGCAGCCGGGGAGGACAGTCTAACACTGAAGCTTTCTTT
CDR3aa: CASSRGGQSNTEAFF

abundance: .
v_gene: TRBV14
j_gene: TRBJ1-6
d_gene: .
CDR3nt: TGTGCCAGCAGCCAGGGTAACTCCTATAATTCACCCCTCCACTTT
CDR3aa: CASSQGNSYNSPLHF

abundance: few
v_gene: TRBV21-1
j_gene: TRBJ2-7
d_gene: .
CDR3nt: TGTGCCAGCATAGTACCGCCGGGACAAGGAGCCTACGAGCAGTACTTC
CDR3aa: CASIVPPGQGAYEQYF

abundance: few
v_gene: TRBV5-4
j_gene: TRBJ2-1
d_gene: TRBD2
CDR3nt: TGTGCCAGCAGCCCAGCGGGAGAAGGGGAGCAGTTCTTC
CDR3aa: CASSPAGEGEQFF

abundance: once
v_gene: TRBV28
j_gene: TRBJ2-7
d_gene: TRBD2
CDR3nt: TGTGCCAGCACCGGGGGGAAAGTGCTCGAGCAGTACTTC
CDR3aa: CASTGGKVLEQYF

abundance: .
v_gene: TRBV6-1
j_gene: TRBJ1-2
d_gene: TRBD1
CDR3nt: TGTGCCAGCAGGGGGCAGGGGGCCGGATGGGGCTACACCTTC
CDR3aa: CASRGQGAGWGYTF

abundance: .
v_gene: TRBV2
j_gene: TRBJ2-7
d_gene: TRBD2
CDR3nt: TGCGCCAGCAGTCCTTCTGGACTAGCTCTGTCCTACGAGCAGTACTTC
CDR3aa: CASSPSGLALSYEQYF

abundance: .
v_gene: TRBV28
j_gene: TRBJ2-1
d_gene: TRBD2
CDR3nt: TGTGCCAGCAGTTCCCCGGCGGGAGCCAGCTACAATGAGCAGTTCTTC
CDR3aa: CASSSPAGASYNEQFF

abundance: .
v_gene: TRBV6-5
j_gene: TRBJ2-7
d_gene: .
CDR3nt: TGTGCCAGCAGTTACTCGCTAGGGACCTACGAGCAGTACTTC
CDR3aa: CASSYSLGTYEQYF

abundance: .
v_gene: TRBV11-2
j_gene: TRBJ2-7
d_gene: .
CDR3nt: TGTGCCAGCAGGGAGGGTCACGAGCAGTACTTC
CDR3aa: CASREGHEQYF

abundance: .
v_gene: TRBV6-5
j_gene: TRBJ1-6
d_gene: .
CDR3nt: TGTGCCAGCAGTTACTCGGGCATTCGAAATACACCCCTCCACTTT
CDR3aa: CASSYSGIRNTPLHF

abundance: .
v_gene: TRBV29-1
j_gene: TRBJ2-7
d_gene: TRBD2
CDR3nt: TGCAGCGTTGCCCCCTCCAGCGGGAGTCCCCCCGGGCGCTTCGAGCAGTACTTC
CDR3aa: CSVAPSSGSPPGRFEQYF

abundance: few
v_gene: TRBV11-2
j_gene: TRBJ2-7
d_gene: .
CDR3nt: TGTGCCAGCAGCCATCAACCCAGCGGAGGGCAAAGCGAGCAGTACTTC
CDR3aa: CASSHQPSGGQSEQYF